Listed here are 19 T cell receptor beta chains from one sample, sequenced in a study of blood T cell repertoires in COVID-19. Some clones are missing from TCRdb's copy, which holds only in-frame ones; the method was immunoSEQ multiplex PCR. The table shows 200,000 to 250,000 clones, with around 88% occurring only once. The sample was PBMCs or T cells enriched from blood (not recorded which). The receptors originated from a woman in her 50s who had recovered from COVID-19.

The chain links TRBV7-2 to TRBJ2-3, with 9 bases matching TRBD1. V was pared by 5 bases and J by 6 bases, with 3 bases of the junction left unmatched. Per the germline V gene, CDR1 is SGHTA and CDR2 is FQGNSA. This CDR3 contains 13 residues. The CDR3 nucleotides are TGTGCCAGCAGCGAGGGGACAGGGGATACGCAGTATTTT. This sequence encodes CASSEGTGDTQYF.

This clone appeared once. Here the CDR3 reads CASSSLSLGYGYTF. For the CDR3, the DNA is TGTGCCAGCAGTTCACTATCGTTGGGCTATGGCTACACCTTC. The chain employs TRBV27 and TRBJ1-2; D not certain. The CDR3 length is 14 residues. In germline, CDR1 is MNHEY, CDR2 SMNVEV (reference sequence). V shed 4 bases and J shed 4 bases, with 13 bases lying between them.

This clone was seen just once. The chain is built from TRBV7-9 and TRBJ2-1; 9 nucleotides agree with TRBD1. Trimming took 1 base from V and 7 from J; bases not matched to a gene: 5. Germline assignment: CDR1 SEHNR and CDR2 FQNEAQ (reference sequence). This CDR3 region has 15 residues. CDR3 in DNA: TGTGCCAGCAGCTTAGGGGGGACAGGGTCGAATGAGCAGTTCTTC. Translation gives CASSLGGTGSNEQFF.

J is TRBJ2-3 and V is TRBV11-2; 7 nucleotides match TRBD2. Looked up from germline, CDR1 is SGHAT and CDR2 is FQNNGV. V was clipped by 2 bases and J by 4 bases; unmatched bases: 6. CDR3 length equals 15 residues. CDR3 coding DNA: TGTGCCAGCAGCTTAAGGGGAGGGAGCCCAGATACGCAGTATTTT. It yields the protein CASSLRGGSPDTQYF.

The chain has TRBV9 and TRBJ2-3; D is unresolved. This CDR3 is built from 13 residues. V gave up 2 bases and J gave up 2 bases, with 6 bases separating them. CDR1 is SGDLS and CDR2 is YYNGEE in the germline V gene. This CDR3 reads CASSVEPTDTQYF. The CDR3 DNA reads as TGTGCCAGCAGCGTGGAGCCCACAGATACGCAGTATTTT.

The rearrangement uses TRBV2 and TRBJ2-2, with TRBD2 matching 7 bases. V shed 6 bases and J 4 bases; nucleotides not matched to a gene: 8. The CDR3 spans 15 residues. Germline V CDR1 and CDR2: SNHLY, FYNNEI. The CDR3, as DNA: TGTGCCAGCAGCCCGCACGGGAGGACCACCGGGGAGCTGTTTTTT. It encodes CASSPHGRTTGELFF.

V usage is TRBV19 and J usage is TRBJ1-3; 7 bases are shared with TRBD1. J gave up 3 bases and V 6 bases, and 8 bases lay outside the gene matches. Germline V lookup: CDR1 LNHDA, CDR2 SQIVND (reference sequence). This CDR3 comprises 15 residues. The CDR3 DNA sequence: TGTGCCAGTAGCTCTGACAGGGCTCGTGGAAACACCATATATTTT. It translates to CASSSDRARGNTIYF.

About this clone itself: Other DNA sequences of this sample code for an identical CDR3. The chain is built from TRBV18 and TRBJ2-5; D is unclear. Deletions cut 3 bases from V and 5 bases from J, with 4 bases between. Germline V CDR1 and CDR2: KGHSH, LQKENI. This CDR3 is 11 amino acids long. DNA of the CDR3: TGTGCCAGCTCACCCGGGGAGACCCAGTACTTC. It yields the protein CASSPGETQYF.

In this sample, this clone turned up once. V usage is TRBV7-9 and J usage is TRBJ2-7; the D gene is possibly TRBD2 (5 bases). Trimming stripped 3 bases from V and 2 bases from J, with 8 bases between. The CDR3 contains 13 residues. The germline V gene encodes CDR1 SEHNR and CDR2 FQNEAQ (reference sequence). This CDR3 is CASSFPGAYEQYF. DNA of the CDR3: TGTGCCAGCAGCTTCCCCGGGGCCTACGAGCAGTACTTC.

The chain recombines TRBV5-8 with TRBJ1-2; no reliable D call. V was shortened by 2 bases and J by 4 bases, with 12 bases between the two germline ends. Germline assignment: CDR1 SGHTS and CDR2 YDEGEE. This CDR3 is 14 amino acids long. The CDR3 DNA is TGTGCCAGCAGCTTTGGCGGGAGACTCTATGGCTACACCTTC. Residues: CASSFGGRLYGYTF.

In DNA form, the CDR3 reads TGTGCCAGCAGCTTAGAAGGACAGGGGGGCAATGAGCAGTTCTTC. It codes for CASSLEGQGGNEQFF. V usage is TRBV7-9 and J usage is TRBJ2-1, with 10 nucleotides matching TRBD1. The CDR3 length is 15 residues. After removal of 1 base from V and 6 bases from J, the junction contained 3 bases not matched to a gene. CDR1 is SEHNR and CDR2 is FQNEAQ in the germline V gene (reference sequence).

CDR3 DNA sequence: TGTGCCACCATAGGACTAGCCAAAAACATTCAGTACTTC. This sequence encodes CATIGLAKNIQYF. This chain uses TRBV27 with TRBJ2-4; the D gene is possibly TRBD2 (5 bases). There are 13 residues in the CDR3. In germline, CDR1 is MNHEY, CDR2 SMNVEV (reference sequence). V was shortened by 10 bases and J by 0 bases, with 10 bases between the two germline ends.

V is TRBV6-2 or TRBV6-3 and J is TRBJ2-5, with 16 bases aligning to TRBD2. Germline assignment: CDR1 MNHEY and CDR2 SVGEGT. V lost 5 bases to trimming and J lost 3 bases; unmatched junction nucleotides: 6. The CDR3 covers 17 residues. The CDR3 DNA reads TGTGCCAGCAGTCGGTTCGGGACTAGCGGGAGGGAAGAGACCCAGTACTTC. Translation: CASSRFGTSGREETQYF.

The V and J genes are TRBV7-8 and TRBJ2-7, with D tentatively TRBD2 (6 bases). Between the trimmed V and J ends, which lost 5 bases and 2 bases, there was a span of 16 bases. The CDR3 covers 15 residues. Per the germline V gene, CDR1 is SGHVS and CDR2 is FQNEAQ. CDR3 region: CASSPAGKAAYEQYF. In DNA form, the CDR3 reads TGTGCCAGCAGCCCTGCGGGAAAAGCGGCCTACGAGCAGTACTTC.

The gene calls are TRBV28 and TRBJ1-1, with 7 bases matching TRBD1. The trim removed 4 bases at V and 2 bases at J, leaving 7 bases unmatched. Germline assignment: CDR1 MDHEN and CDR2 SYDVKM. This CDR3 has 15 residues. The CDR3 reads CASSSLTGANTEAFF. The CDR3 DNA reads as TGTGCCAGCAGTTCTTTAACAGGGGCAAACACTGAAGCTTTCTTT.

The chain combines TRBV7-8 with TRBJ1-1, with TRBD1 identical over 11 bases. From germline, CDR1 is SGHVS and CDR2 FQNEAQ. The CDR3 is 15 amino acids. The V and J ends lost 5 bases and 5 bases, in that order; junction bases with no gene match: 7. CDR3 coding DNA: TGTGCCAGCAGCACAAGGACAGGGGGCTATACTGAAGCTTTCTTT. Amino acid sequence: CASSTRTGGYTEAFF. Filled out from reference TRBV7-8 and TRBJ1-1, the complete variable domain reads GAGVSQSPRYKVAKRGQDVALRCDPISGHVSLFWYQQALGQGPEFLTYFQNEAQLDKSGLPSDRFFAERPEGSVSTLKIQRTQQEDSAVYLCASSTRTGGYTEAFFGQGTRLTVV.

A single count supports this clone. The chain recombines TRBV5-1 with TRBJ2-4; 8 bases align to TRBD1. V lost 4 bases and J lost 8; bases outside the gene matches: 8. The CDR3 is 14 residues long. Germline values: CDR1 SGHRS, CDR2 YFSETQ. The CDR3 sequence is CASSLRTGLDIQYF. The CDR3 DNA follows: TGCGCCAGCAGCCTGCGGACAGGGCTGGACATTCAGTACTTC.

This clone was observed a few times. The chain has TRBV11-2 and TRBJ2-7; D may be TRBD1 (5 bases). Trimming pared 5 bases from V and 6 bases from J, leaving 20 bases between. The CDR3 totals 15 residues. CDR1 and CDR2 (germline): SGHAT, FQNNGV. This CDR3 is CASSPRAGSVVEQYF. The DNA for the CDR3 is TGTGCCAGCAGCCCTAGGGCAGGGTCCGTGGTCGAGCAGTACTTC.

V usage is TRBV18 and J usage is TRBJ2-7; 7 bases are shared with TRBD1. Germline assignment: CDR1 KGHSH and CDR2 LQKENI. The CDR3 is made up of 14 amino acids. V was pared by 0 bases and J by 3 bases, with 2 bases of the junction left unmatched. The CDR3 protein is CASSPPGQIYEQYF. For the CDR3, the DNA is TGTGCCAGCTCACCACCGGGACAGATCTACGAGCAGTACTTC.